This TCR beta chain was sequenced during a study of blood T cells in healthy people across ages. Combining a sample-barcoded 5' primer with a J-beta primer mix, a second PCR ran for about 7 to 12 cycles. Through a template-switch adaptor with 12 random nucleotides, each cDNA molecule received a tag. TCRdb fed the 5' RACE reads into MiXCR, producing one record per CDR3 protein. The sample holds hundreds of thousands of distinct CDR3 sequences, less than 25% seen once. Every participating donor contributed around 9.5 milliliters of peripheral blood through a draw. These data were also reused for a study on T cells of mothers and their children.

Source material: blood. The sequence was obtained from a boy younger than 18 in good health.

The CDR3 DNA reads as TGTGCCAGCAGCCCGGGACAGGGAAGTGAAAAACTGTTTTTT. Protein: CASSPGQGSEKLFF. The V gene is TRBV6-2 or TRBV6-3, the J gene TRBJ1-4; TRBD1 matches 9 bases. Germline values: CDR1 MNHEY, CDR2 SVGEGT. V trimming: 6 bases; J trimming: 7 bases; junction bases outside the gene matches: 6. The length of the CDR3 is 14 residues.